This TCR beta chain was found in a study of T cell changes during pregnancy in multiple sclerosis. Using immunoSEQ multiplex PCR, the repertoire was profiled, and TCRdb retains in-frame clones only, with some absent. The repertoire holds about 44,000 clones, with almost 95% as singletons. V shed 4 bases, J shed 4 bases, and the junction held 7 bases outside the gene matches. Germline CDR1 SGHRS, CDR2 YFSETQ. This CDR3 spans 16 amino acids. The receptor was isolated from a female donor with multiple sclerosis, enrolled in a pregnancy study. Sequenced material: peripheral blood. This chain joins TRBV5-1 and TRBJ2-1, with 11 bases identical to TRBD2. The CDR3 DNA reads TGCGCCAGCAGCGTAGCACTAGCGGGAGCATACAATGAGCAGTTCTTC. It is translated as CASSVALAGAYNEQFF.